This T cell receptor beta chain came from a study of memory CD4+ T cells and cytomegalovirus serostatus. Germline V gene data show CDR1 as SGDLS and CDR2 as YYNGEE. The CDR3 runs 15 residues. V trimming: 4 bases; J trimming: 5 bases; junction bases outside the gene matches: 9. Single viable CD3+CD4+CD8-CD45RO+ cells were sorted as the memory CD4+ T cells. Profiling relied on immunoSEQ multiplex PCR, and the TCRdb table lists in-frame clones only, not all of them. Among approximately 47,000 clones, around 80% were seen once, and the ten largest hold 0.7% to 0.8%. The sample taken for sequencing was memory CD4+ T cells from blood. The V gene is TRBV9, the J gene TRBJ2-3; 8 bases agree with TRBD1. This TCR derives from an adult in good health and CMV-seronegative. CDR3 protein: CASSLSTGEKDTQYF. The CDR3 DNA follows: TGTGCCAGCAGCCTATCGACAGGGGAGAAAGATACGCAGTATTTT.